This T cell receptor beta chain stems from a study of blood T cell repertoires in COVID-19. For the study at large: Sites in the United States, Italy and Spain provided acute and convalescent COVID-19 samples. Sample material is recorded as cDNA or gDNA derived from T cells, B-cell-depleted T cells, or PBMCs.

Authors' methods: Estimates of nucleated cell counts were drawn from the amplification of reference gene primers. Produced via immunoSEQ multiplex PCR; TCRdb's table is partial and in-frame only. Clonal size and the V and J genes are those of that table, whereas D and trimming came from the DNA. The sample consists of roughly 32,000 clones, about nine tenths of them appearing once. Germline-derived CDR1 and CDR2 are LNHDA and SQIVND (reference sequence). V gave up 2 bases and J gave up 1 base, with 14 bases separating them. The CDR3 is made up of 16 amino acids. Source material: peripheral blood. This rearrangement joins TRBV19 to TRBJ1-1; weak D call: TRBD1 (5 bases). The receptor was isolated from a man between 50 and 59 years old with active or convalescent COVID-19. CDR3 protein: CASSIIQGPANTEAFF. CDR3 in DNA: TGTGCCAGTAGTATAATCCAGGGCCCCGCGAACACTGAAGCTTTCTTT. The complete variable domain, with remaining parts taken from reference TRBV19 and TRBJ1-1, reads DGGITQSPKYLFRKEGQNVTLSCEQNLNHDAMYWYRQDPGQGLRLIYYSQIVNDFQKGDIAEGYSVSREKKESFPLTVTSAQKNPTAFYLCASSIIQGPANTEAFFGQGTRLTVV.